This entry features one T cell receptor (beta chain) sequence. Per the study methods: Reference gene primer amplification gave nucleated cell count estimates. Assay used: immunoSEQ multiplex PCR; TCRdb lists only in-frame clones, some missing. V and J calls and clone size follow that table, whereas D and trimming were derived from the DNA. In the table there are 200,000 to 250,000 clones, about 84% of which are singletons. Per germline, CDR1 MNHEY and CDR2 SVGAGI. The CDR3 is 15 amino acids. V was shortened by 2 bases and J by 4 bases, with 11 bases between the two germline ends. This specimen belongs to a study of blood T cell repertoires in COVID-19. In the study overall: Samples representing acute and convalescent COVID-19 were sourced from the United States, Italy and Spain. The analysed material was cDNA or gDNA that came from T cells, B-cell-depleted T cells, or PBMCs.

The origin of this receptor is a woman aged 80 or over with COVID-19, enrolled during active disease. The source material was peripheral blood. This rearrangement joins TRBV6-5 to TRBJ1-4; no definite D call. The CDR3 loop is CASSYGRALNEKLFF. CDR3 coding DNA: TGTGCCAGCAGTTACGGGAGAGCCCTTAATGAAAAACTGTTTTTT.